The T cell receptor (beta chain) under discussion was sequenced for a study of T-cell memory formation after mild COVID-19. The overall study: TCR clusters mostly belonged to single donors. Study-wide findings and caveats: Mainly CM and EM harbored the contracting CD4+ clones; mainly EMRA harbored the CD8+ ones. Certain responding clones were present in pre-infection memory, suggesting participation of cross-reactive memory. Among clones contracting day 15 to 85, CD4/CD8 was balanced, whereas later expanders leaned CD4+.

CDR1 and CDR2 from the germline V gene are SGHTA and FQGNSA. CDR3 length equals 16 residues. V shed 5 bases, J shed 0 bases, and the junction held 6 bases outside the gene matches. TCRdb called the 5' RACE reads again in MiXCR, with one record for every CDR3 protein. The sample contains 470,000 or so distinct CDR3 sequences, roughly 20% of which appear only once. This clonotype was detected a few times. Its antigen is undetermined. The sample was PBMCs or a T cell subset sorted from them (not recorded which). This TCR derives from an adult woman who had mild COVID-19 (a few samples of this study predate the infection). Cell type and time point are not known. The genes are TRBV7-2 and TRBJ1-4; 7 bases agree with TRBD1. CDR3 residues: CASSSGQVTTNEKLFF. DNA of the CDR3: TGTGCCAGCAGCAGCGGACAGGTCACAACTAATGAAAAACTGTTTTTT.